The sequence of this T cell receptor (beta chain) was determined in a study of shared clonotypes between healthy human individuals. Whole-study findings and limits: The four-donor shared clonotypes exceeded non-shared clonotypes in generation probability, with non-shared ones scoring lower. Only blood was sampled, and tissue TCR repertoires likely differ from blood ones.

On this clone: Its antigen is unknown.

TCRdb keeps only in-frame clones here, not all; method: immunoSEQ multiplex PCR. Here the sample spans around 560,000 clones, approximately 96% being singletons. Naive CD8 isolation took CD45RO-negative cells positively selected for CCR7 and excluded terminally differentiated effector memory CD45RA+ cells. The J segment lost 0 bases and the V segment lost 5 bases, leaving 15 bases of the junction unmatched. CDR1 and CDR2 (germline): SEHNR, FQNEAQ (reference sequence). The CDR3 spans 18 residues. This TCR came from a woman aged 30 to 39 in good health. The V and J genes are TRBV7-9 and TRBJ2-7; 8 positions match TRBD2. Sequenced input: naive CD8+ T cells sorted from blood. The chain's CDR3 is CASSQDGELAESSYEQYF. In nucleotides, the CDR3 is TGTGCCAGCAGCCAAGACGGGGAACTAGCGGAGAGCTCCTACGAGCAGTACTTC.